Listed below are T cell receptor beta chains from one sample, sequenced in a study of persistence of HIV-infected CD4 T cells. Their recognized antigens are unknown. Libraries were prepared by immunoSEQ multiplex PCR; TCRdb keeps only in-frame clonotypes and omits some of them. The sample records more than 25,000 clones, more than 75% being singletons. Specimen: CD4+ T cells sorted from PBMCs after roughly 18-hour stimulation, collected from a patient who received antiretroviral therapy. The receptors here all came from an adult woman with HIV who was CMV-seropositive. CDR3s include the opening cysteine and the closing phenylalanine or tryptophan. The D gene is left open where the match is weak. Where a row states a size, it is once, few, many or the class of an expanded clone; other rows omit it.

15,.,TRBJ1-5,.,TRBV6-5,TGTGCCAGCAGTCCTGGGCAGGGCGGGCGTCAGCCCCAGCATTTT,CASSPGQGGRQPQHF
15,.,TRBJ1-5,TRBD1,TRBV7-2,TGTGCCAGCAGCTCCGGGAGACAGGGAAATCAGCCCCAGCATTTT,CASSSGRQGNQPQHF
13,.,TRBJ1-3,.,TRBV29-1,TGCAGCGTTGTGAGTTTTTCTGGAAACACCATATATTTT,CSVVSFSGNTIYF
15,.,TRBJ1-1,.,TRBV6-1,TGTGCCAGCAGTGAACGGGGCCTTTTGAACACTGAAGCTTTCTTT,CASSERGLLNTEAFF
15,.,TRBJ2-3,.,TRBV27,TGTGCCAGCAGTTTATCGTCGGGGCTCACAGATACGCAGTATTTT,CASSLSSGLTDTQYF
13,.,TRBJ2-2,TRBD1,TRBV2,TGTGCCAGCGGGGGGACAGGGGCCGGGGAGCTGTTTTTT,CASGGTGAGELFF
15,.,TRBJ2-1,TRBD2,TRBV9,TGTGCCAGCAGCGTAATTAGCGGGGGGGCTTATGAGCAGTTCTTC,CASSVISGGAYEQFF
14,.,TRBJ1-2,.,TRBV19,TGTGCCAGTAGTATAGGGGAAACTAACTATGGCTACACCTTC,CASSIGETNYGYTF
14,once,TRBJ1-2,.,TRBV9,TGTGCCAGCAGCGCAAACCAGGGGATCAACGGCTACACCTTC,CASSANQGINGYTF
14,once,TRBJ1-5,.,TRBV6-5,TGTGCCAGCCGGGACGGATTATACAATCAGCCCCAGCATTTT,CASRDGLYNQPQHF
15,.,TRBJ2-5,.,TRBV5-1,TGCGCCAGCAGCCCCGTAGCTGGGGCCCAAGAGACCCAGTACTTC,CASSPVAGAQETQYF
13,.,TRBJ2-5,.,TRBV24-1,TGTGCCACCAAGAACACGTACCAAGAGACCCAGTACTTC,CATKNTYQETQYF
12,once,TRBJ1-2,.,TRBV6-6,TGTGCCAGCAGTCCCAACCGAGAAGGCTACACCTTC,CASSPNREGYTF
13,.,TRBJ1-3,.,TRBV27,TGTGCCAGCCGGGGACAACTAGGAAACACCATATATTTT,CASRGQLGNTIYF
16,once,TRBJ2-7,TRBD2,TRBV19,TGTGCCAGTAGTATATCGGCGGGGGGGTCGACCTACGAGCAGTACTTC,CASSISAGGSTYEQYF
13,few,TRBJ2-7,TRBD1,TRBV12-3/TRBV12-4,TGTGCCAGCTCCGACAGGGCCTCCTACGAGCAGTACTTC,CASSDRASYEQYF
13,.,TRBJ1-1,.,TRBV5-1,TGCGCCAGCAGCTACAAAGGAGCGACTGAAGCTTTCTTT,CASSYKGATEAFF
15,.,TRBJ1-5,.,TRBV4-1,TGCGCCAGCAGCCAAGGTAGCACTTTCGGGCAGCCCCAGCATTTT,CASSQGSTFGQPQHF
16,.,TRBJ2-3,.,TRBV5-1,TGCGCCAGCAGCCCCCCCTTAGCGTCGCCCGCAGATACGCAGTATTTT,CASSPPLASPADTQYF
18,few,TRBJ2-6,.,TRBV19,TGTGCCAGTAGTTTAGGGGGACGCCTGGGACCAGGGGCCAACGTCCTGACTTTC,CASSLGGRLGPGANVLTF
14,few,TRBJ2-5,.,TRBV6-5,TGTGCCAGCAGTCGCCTACAGGGACAAGAGACCCAGTACTTC,CASSRLQGQETQYF
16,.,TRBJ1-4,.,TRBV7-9,TGTGCCAGCAGCTTAGGGTCGGCTAGAACTAATGAAAAACTGTTTTTT,CASSLGSARTNEKLFF
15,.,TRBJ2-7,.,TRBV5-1,TGCGCCAGCAGCCCGGACGGGTACCAAAACTACGAGCAGTACTTC,CASSPDGYQNYEQYF
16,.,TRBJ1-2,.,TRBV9,TGTGCCAGCAGCGTAGACGTAGGGGATGGGGACTATGGCTACACCTTC,CASSVDVGDGDYGYTF
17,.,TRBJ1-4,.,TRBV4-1,TGCGCCAGCAGCCAAGAGAGGGCCTCCTTCAGGAGAGAAAAACTGTTTTTT,CASSQERASFRREKLFF
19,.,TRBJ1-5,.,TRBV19,TGTGCCAGTAGTATAGCTGCCGCAGGGACCGCAGAGAGCAATCAGCCCCAGCATTTT,CASSIAAAGTAESNQPQHF
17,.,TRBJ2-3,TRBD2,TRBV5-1,TGCGCCAGCAGCTTTAGTAGCGGGGGCCGCAAAACAGATACGCAGTATTTT,CASSFSSGGRKTDTQYF
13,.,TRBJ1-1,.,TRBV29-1,TGCAGCGTTGTGAGCAAACGGGGCACTGAAGCTTTCTTT,CSVVSKRGTEAFF
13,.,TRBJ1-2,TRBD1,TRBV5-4,TGTGCCAGCAGCTTCCGGGACAGCTCATCGGGCGTCTTC,CASSFRDSSSGVF
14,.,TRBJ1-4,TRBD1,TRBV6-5,TGTGCCAGCAGACCAGGGACAGCAGAAGAAAAACTGTTTTTT,CASRPGTAEEKLFF
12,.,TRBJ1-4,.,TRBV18,TGTGCCAGCACAACCTGGGGGGAAAAACTGTTTTTT,CASTTWGEKLFF
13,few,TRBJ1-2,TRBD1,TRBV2,TGTGCCAGCAGTGTAGGGACAGCGTATGGCTACACCTTC,CASSVGTAYGYTF
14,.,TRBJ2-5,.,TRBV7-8,TGTGCCAGCAGCTTAGCGGGCACCAAGGAGACCCAGTACTTC,CASSLAGTKETQYF
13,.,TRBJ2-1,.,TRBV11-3,TGTGCCAGCAGCTACCTTACAGGGAGCGAGCAGTTCTTC,CASSYLTGSEQFF
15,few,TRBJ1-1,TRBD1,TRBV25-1,TGTGCCAGCAGTGAACAGGGTCACAGGGGAATTGAAGCTTTCTTT,CASSEQGHRGIEAFF
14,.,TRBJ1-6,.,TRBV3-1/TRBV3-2,TGTGCCAGCAGCCAAAGCTCCTATAATTCACCCCTCCACTTT,CASSQSSYNSPLHF
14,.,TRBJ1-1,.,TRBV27,TGTGCCAGCAGTACCCAAGCGGGGAACACTGAAGCTTTCTTT,CASSTQAGNTEAFF
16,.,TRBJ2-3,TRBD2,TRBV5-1,TGCGCCAGCAGCTTGGCTGCGGGGGGGCATAGAGATACGCAGTATTTT,CASSLAAGGHRDTQYF
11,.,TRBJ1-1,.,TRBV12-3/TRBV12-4,TGTGCCAGCAGTTTTGGGGGGAAAGCTTTCTTT,CASSFGGKAFF
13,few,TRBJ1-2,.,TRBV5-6,TGTGCCAGCAGCCCGGGACTGTCGTATGGCTACACCTTC,CASSPGLSYGYTF
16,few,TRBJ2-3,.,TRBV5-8,TGTGCCAGCAGCTTTTCGGACTGGACGAAGACAGATACGCAGTATTTT,CASSFSDWTKTDTQYF
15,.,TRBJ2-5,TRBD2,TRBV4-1,TGCGCCAGCAGCCCTAGCGGGGGGCTAGGGGAGACCCAGTACTTC,CASSPSGGLGETQYF
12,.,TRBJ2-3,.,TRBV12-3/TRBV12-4,TGTGCCAGCAGCCGATACGGGGATACGCAGTATTTT,CASSRYGDTQYF
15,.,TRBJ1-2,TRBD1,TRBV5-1,TGCGCCAGCAGCATCCTACTGGGACAGAACTATGGCTACACCTTC,CASSILLGQNYGYTF
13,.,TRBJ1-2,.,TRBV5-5,TGTGCCAGCAGCGTACCACAAGTGGCTGGCTACACCTTC,CASSVPQVAGYTF